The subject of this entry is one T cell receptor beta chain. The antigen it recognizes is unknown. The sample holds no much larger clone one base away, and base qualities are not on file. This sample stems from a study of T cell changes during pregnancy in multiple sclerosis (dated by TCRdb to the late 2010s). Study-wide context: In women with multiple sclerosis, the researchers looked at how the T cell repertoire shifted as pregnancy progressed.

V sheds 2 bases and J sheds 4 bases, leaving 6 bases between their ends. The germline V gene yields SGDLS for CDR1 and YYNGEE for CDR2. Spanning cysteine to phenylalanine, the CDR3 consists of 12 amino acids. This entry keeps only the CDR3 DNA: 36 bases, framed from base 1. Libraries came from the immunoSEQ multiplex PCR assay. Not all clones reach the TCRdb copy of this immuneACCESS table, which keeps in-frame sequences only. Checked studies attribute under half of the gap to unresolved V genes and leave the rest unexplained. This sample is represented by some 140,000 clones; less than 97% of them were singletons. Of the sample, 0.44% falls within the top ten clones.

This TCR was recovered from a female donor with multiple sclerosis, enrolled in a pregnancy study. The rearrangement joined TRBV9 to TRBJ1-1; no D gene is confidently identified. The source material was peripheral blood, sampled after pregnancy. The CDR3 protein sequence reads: CASSVGGTEAFF. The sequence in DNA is TGTGCCAGCAGCGTTGGCGGCACTGAAGCTTTCTTT.